These 30 T cell receptor beta chains share one sample of origin, sequenced in a study of cytomegalovirus exposure and HLA in healthy donors. Primers for the PCR totalled 60 Vbeta and 13 Jbeta. Profiling relied on immunoSEQ multiplex PCR, and the TCRdb table lists in-frame clones only, not all of them. The sample consists of over 150,000 clones, 75% to 85% of them appearing once. The material sequenced was PBMCs. These TCRs come from a man younger than 40 in good health and CMV-seronegative.

The rearrangement joins TRBV25-1 to TRBJ1-2, with D possibly matching TRBD1 (6 bases). The V end was cut by 7 bases, the J end by 2 bases, with 17 bases between. There are 15 residues in the CDR3. Per germline, CDR1 MGHDK and CDR2 SYGVNS. The CDR3 region has the DNA TGTGCCAGCATCCCCAGTGGGAGGGGGAACTATGGCTACACCTTC. Protein: CASIPSGRGNYGYTF.

The chain employs TRBV5-6 and TRBJ2-1, with 7 bases that match TRBD2. The CDR3 runs to 15 residues. The germline V gene encodes CDR1 SGHDT and CDR2 YYEEEE. J was trimmed by 3 bases and V by 4 bases; bases with no gene match: 7. The CDR3 DNA reads as TGTGCCAGCAGCCCGCTGGGCGGGGGCTACAATGAGCAGTTCTTC. It translates to CASSPLGGGYNEQFF.

The J gene is TRBJ1-4, the V gene TRBV30; no definite D call. Germline V gene sequence: CDR1 GTSNPN, CDR2 SVGIG (reference sequence). The V gene lost 5 bases and the J gene lost 8 bases, with 12 bases spanning the gap. This CDR3 has 12 amino acids. DNA for the CDR3: TGTGCCTGGTTGCAGCGGCACGAAAAACTGTTTTTT. The encoded protein is CAWLQRHEKLFF.

The J gene is TRBJ2-3, the V gene TRBV10-3; 8 positions match TRBD1. The CDR3 is 13 amino acids. Germline CDR1 is ENHRY and CDR2 is SYGVKD. Trimming removed 6 bases from V and 4 bases from J; junction bases left unmatched: 3. The CDR3 nucleotides read TGTGCCATCAGAGCAGGGGGCCCAGATACGCAGTATTTT. It yields the protein CAIRAGGPDTQYF.

The chain joins TRBV7-2 to TRBJ1-3, with 8 bases aligning to TRBD1. Germline V lookup: CDR1 SGHTA, CDR2 FQGNSA. This CDR3 has 15 amino acids. J gave up 4 bases and V 0 bases, and 2 bases lay outside the gene matches. CDR3 sequence reads: CASSLARDRGNTIYF. The CDR3 DNA is TGTGCCAGCAGCTTAGCGCGGGACAGGGGAAACACCATATATTTT.

This clone has only one observation. This sequence joins TRBV19 and TRBJ1-1, with 9 bases matching TRBD1. The V segment lost 1 base and the J segment 11 bases; nucleotides outside the gene matches: 8. CDR1 is LNHDA and CDR2 is SQIVND in the germline V gene (reference sequence). This CDR3 is 14 amino acids long. This CDR3 is CASSIVGQGQDAFF. In DNA form, the CDR3 reads TGTGCCAGTAGTATAGTGGGACAGGGCCAGGATGCTTTCTTT.

With regard to this clone: The germline gene is not matched at one end of the junction; a read error may be the cause. The V call is TRBV15, the J call TRBJ2-1; 7 bases map to TRBD1. From germline, CDR1 is LNHNV and CDR2 YYDKDF (reference sequence). This CDR3 contains 14 residues. The CDR3 bases are TGTGCCACCAGCAGTGAGGGGGCTTACAGTGAGCAGTTCTTC. It is translated as CATSSEGAYSEQFF.

A single count supports this clone. CDR3 sequence: CASSPSGQETQYF. CDR3 in DNA: TGTGCCAGCAGCCCAAGCGGCCAAGAGACCCAGTACTTC. This rearrangement joins TRBV5-4 to TRBJ2-5; D possibly corresponds to TRBD2 (5 bases). CDR1 and CDR2 from the germline V gene are SGHNT and YYREEE (reference sequence). The V end lost 4 bases, the J end lost 1 base, and 8 bases lay between the germline ends. CDR3 length: 13 amino acids.

This chain connects TRBV15 to TRBJ1-1; no reliable D call. The CDR3 length is 15 residues. V was pared by 1 base and J by 1 base, with 10 bases between. Germline CDR1 reads LNHNV; CDR2 reads YYDKDF (reference sequence). The DNA of the CDR3 is TGTGCCACCAGCAGAGTCTTCCTCGGGAACACTGAAGCTTTCTTT. It translates to CATSRVFLGNTEAFF.

The chain links TRBV9 to TRBJ2-6, with D maybe TRBD1 (5 bases). CDR3 length: 16 residues. CDR1 and CDR2 from the germline V gene are SGDLS and YYNGEE. V was cut by 4 bases and J by 1 base, with 12 bases left in between. CDR3 residues: CASSQTAGSGANVLTF. The DNA of the CDR3 is TGTGCCAGCAGCCAAACCGCAGGGTCTGGGGCCAACGTCCTGACTTTC.

The rearrangement uses TRBV5-1 and TRBJ2-7, with 7 bases identical to TRBD2. Looked up from germline, CDR1 is SGHRS and CDR2 is YFSETQ. V dropped 4 bases and J dropped 7; count of bases not matched to a gene: 11. The CDR3 spans 14 residues. The CDR3 reads CASSTVAVGGEQYF. The DNA of the CDR3 is TGCGCCAGCAGCACGGTAGCGGTGGGGGGGGAGCAGTACTTC. The complete variable domain, with remaining parts taken from reference TRBV5-1 and TRBJ2-7, reads KAGVTQTPRYLIKTRGQQVTLSCSPISGHRSVSWYQQTPGQGLQFLFEYFSETQRNKGNFPGRFSGRQFSNSRSEMNVSTLELGDSALYLCASSTVAVGGEQYFGPGTRLTVT.

This clone was picked up one time. The chain joins TRBV6-5 to TRBJ1-4, with D maybe TRBD1 (5 bases). This CDR3 region has 15 residues. Germline lookup yields CDR1 MNHEY and CDR2 SVGAGI. The V end lost 6 bases, the J end lost 4 bases, and 15 bases lay between the germline ends. The CDR3 protein is CASRPLTVSNEKLFF. The CDR3 DNA reads as TGTGCCAGCAGACCGCTGACAGTCAGTAATGAAAAACTGTTTTTT.

The rearrangement links TRBV27 to TRBJ2-1, with 9 nucleotides matching TRBD2. Losses at the gene ends were 2 bases for V and 0 bases for J; bases not matched to a gene: 2. Germline V gene data show CDR1 as MNHEY and CDR2 as SMNVEV (reference sequence). This CDR3 spans 16 amino acids. CDR3 region: CASSLLAGSSYNEQFF. The CDR3 DNA reads TGTGCCAGCAGTTTACTAGCGGGGAGCTCCTACAATGAGCAGTTCTTC.

V is TRBV30 and J is TRBJ1-6, with TRBD1 identical over 8 bases. Germline lookup yields CDR1 GTSNPN and CDR2 SVGIG (reference sequence). The trim removed 0 bases at V and 7 bases at J, leaving 2 bases unmatched. CDR3 length equals 14 residues. CDR3 nucleotide sequence: TGTGCCTGGAGTGTACGACAGGGGAATTCACCCCTCCACTTT. Residues: CAWSVRQGNSPLHF.

The CDR3 DNA reads TGTGCCAGCAGCTTCCGAGCGGGACAGGGGAATTCACCCCTCCACTTT. This gives the protein CASSFRAGQGNSPLHF. V gene TRBV5-5 combines with J gene TRBJ1-6; the match to TRBD1 covers 10 bases. The CDR3 covers 16 residues. Per germline, CDR1 SGHKS and CDR2 YYEKEE (reference sequence). V dropped 2 bases and J dropped 7; count of bases not matched to a gene: 6.

This clone was seen only once. The CDR3 nucleotides read TGTGCCAGCAGTCTCACCCCCGAGAGCAATCAGCCCCAGCATTTT. Amino acids: CASSLTPESNQPQHF. The genes are TRBV6-1 and TRBJ1-5; D is unresolved. Deletions cut 5 bases from V and 1 base from J, with 12 bases between. This CDR3 is 15 amino acids long. Germline lookup yields CDR1 MNHNS and CDR2 SASEGT.

In DNA, the CDR3 is TGTGCCAGCAGTCCTAGCGGGAGGGGCAATGAGCAGTTCTTC. Its translation: CASSPSGRGNEQFF. The chain joins TRBV27 to TRBJ2-1; 12 nucleotides align to TRBD2. The CDR3 sequence is 14 residues long. CDR1 is MNHEY and CDR2 is SMNVEV in the germline V gene (reference sequence). With 5 bases clipped from V and 6 bases from J, the junction kept 2 bases outside the gene matches.

The chain combines TRBV7-8 with TRBJ2-7; 7 nucleotides match TRBD1. Germline V gives CDR1 SGHVS, CDR2 FQNEAQ. The CDR3 totals 12 residues. The junction had 2 bases not matched to a gene; V was cut back by 3 bases and J by 6 bases. Here the CDR3 reads CASSFPGGEQYF. The CDR3 DNA reads as TGTGCCAGCAGCTTCCCAGGGGGCGAGCAGTACTTC.

The genes are TRBV19 and TRBJ2-7; perhaps TRBD2 as D (5 bases). The CDR3 runs to 15 residues. V lost 3 bases, J lost 3 bases, and 15 bases lay in between. CDR1 and CDR2 (germline): LNHDA, SQIVND (reference sequence). The CDR3 here is CASSMKAGEGYEQYF. CDR3 bases: TGTGCCAGTAGTATGAAGGCAGGAGAGGGCTACGAGCAGTACTTC.

The gene calls are TRBV7-2 and TRBJ1-1; D not resolved. Germline assignment: CDR1 SGHTA and CDR2 FQGNSA. The germline V and J ends were trimmed by 1 base and 12 bases, with 3 bases remaining between them. The CDR3 is 9 amino acids. CDR3 in DNA: TGTGCCAGCAGCTTAGTAACTTTCTTT. This sequence encodes CASSLVTFF.

The rearrangement joins TRBV9 to TRBJ1-2, with D uncertain. Trimming pared 1 base from V and 8 bases from J, leaving 9 bases between. The CDR3 extends over 12 amino acids. Germline V gene lookup returns CDR1 SGDLS and CDR2 YYNGEE. The CDR3 protein is CASSVSGMGYTF. In nucleotides, the CDR3 is TGTGCCAGCAGCGTATCCGGGATGGGCTACACCTTC. Combining the CDR3 with reference TRBV9 and TRBJ1-2 gives the whole variable domain DSGVTQTPKHLITATGQRVTLRCSPRSGDLSVYWYQQSLDQGLQFLIQYYNGEERAKGNILERFSAQQFPDLHSELNLSSLELGDSALYFCASSVSGMGYTFGSGTRLTVV.

The J gene is TRBJ1-3, the V gene TRBV4-2, with D perhaps matching TRBD1 (6 bases). Germline CDR1 LGHNA, CDR2 YNFKEQ. The CDR3 length is 12 residues. Trimming took off 2 bases at V and 12 bases at J, with 11 bases between the two ends. CDR3 loop: CASSQKGGGIYF. CDR3 sequence (DNA): TGTGCCAGCAGCCAAAAAGGGGGGGGCATATATTTT.

The chain links TRBV13 to TRBJ2-5; a weak D match, TRBD2 (5 bases). TRBJ2-7 explains the end of the DNA better; the J call may be wrong. This CDR3 comprises 15 residues. The germline gives CDR1 PRHDT, CDR2 FYEKMQ (reference sequence). DNA of the CDR3: TGTGCCAGCAGCCTCTTGAGGGCGCGTTTCTACGAGCAGTACTTC. Its translation: CASSLLRARFYEQYF.

The rearrangement links TRBV28 to TRBJ1-1; TRBD1 might be the D (6 bases). Germline loops: CDR1 MDHEN, CDR2 SYDVKM. The CDR3 consists of 14 residues. V was shortened by 1 base and J by 1 base, with 7 bases between the two germline ends. The DNA for the CDR3 is TGTGCCAGCAGTTTATTGGGGGCGAACACTGAAGCTTTCTTT. Its translation is CASSLLGANTEAFF. The full variable domain, rest sourced from reference TRBV28 and TRBJ1-1, is DVKVTQSSRYLVKRTGEKVFLECVQDMDHENMFWYRQDPGLGLRLIYFSYDVKMKEKGDIPEGYSVSREKKERFSLILESASTNQTSMYLCASSLLGANTEAFFGQGTRLTVV.

The chain links TRBV27 to TRBJ1-2; maybe TRBD1 (5 bases). Trimming took off 5 bases at V and 3 bases at J, with 13 bases between the two ends. Germline CDR1 MNHEY, CDR2 SMNVEV (reference sequence). This CDR3 comprises 14 residues. CDR3: CASSLGGEYYGYTF. CDR3 nucleotide sequence: TGTGCCAGCAGTCTCGGGGGGGAGTACTATGGCTACACCTTC.

The chain uses TRBV4-1 and TRBJ2-1; 11 bases map to TRBD1. V was clipped by 0 bases and J by 6 bases; unmatched bases: 7. This CDR3 spans 17 amino acids. Germline V gene sequence: CDR1 MGHRA, CDR2 YSYEKL. The DNA of the CDR3 is TGCGCCAGCAGCCAAGACTCGGACAGGGGGCTGTTCAATGAGCAGTTCTTC. It translates to CASSQDSDRGLFNEQFF.

The chain joins TRBV27 to TRBJ2-7; D unresolved. The length of the CDR3 is 14 residues. The V gene's germline CDR1 is MNHEY and CDR2 SMNVEV (reference sequence). Trimming took 7 bases from V and 9 from J, leaving 22 bases between them. CDR3 DNA: TGTGCCAGCACCTCGACTGGTAGCAGTGGTGGGCAGTACTTC. This encodes CASTSTGSSGGQYF.

In this sample, this clone turned up a few times. The chain carries TRBV5-4 and TRBJ2-5; 9 nucleotides agree with TRBD2. The CDR3 consists of 15 residues. Germline V gene data show CDR1 as SGHNT and CDR2 as YYREEE (reference sequence). J lost 1 base, V lost 2 bases, and 3 bases had no gene match. This CDR3 is CASSLSGGTQETQYF. CDR3 bases: TGTGCCAGCAGCTTAAGCGGGGGGACCCAAGAGACCCAGTACTTC.

The chain recombines TRBV4-1 with TRBJ2-7; D is possibly TRBD1 (5 bases). The CDR3 covers 16 residues. Germline-derived CDR1 and CDR2 are MGHRA and YSYEKL. Trimming shortened V by 4 bases and J by 0 bases, and 16 bases separated the two germline ends. CDR3 protein: CASSLTSGFSSYEQYF. The CDR3 bases are TGCGCCAGCAGCCTTACCTCAGGGTTCAGCTCCTACGAGCAGTACTTC.

The V and J genes are TRBV5-3 and TRBJ1-5; 7 bases fit TRBD1. TRBV5-3 is an ORF, with its function uncertain. The CDR3 consists of 16 residues. Trimming took 4 bases from V and 3 from J; bases not matched to a gene: 10. Here the CDR3 reads CARSLNQGQNNQPQHF. CDR3 sequence (DNA): TGTGCCAGAAGCCTAAACCAGGGACAGAACAATCAGCCCCAGCATTTT.